The T cell receptor (beta chain) under discussion was sequenced for a study of T-cell memory formation after mild COVID-19. Findings and caveats of the study: Pre-infection memory showed some responding clones, and this suggested that cross-reactive memory joined.

CDR3 size: 14 residues. Between the trimmed V and J ends, which lost 5 bases and 8 bases, there was a span of 18 bases. This clonotype occurred many times. No antigen is known for it. TCRdb fed the 5' RACE reads into MiXCR, producing one record per CDR3 protein. This sample has hundreds of thousands of distinct CDR3 sequences, with approximately 16% found just once. The TCR originated in a man aged 18 to 30 who had mild COVID-19 (a few samples of this study predate the infection). Cell type and time point are not known. The chain couples TRBV12-3 or TRBV12-4 to TRBJ1-2; the D gene is possibly TRBD1 (5 bases). Sequencing input: PBMCs or a T cell subset sorted from them (not recorded which). The CDR3 DNA follows: TGTGCCAGCAGTCCCGCTGGGGGGTCATGGGGCTACACCTTC. Its translation: CASSPAGGSWGYTF.